Here is one T cell receptor beta chain with its context. Its target is not known. TCRdb's table, derived via immunoSEQ multiplex PCR, lists solely in-frame clones and lacks some. Of about 100,000 clones listed, 84% were seen once; the top ten hold 5.5%. The data derive from a study of OX40 agonist ivuxolimab in advanced cancers. Findings of the study overall: The study found that CD8+ T cells averaged more expanded clones than CD4+.

CDR3 length: 19 residues. In germline, CDR1 is LGHNA, CDR2 YNFKEQ. V gave up 4 bases and J gave up 0 bases; unmatched junction bases: 16. The gene calls are TRBV4-2 and TRBJ2-7; 9 bases map to TRBD2. The sequences come from CD4+ or CD8+ T cells sorted from blood, collected in a trial of the OX40 agonist ivuxolimab. The clonotype was recovered from an adult with an advanced solid tumor such as melanoma, head and neck, liver or kidney cancer. CDR3 amino acids: CASSRYPGKTSGFSYEQYF. The DNA for the CDR3 is TGTGCCAGCAGCCGCTACCCCGGCAAGACTAGCGGTTTCTCCTACGAGCAGTACTTC.